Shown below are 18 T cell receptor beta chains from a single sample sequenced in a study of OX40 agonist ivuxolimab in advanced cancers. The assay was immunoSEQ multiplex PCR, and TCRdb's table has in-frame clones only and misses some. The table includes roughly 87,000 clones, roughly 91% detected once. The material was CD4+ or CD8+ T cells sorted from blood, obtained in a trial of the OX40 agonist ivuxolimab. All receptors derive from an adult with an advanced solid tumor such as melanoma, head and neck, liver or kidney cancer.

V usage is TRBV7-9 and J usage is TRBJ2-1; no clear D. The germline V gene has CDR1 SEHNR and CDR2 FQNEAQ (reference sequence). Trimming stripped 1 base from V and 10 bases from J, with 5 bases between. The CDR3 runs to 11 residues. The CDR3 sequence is CASSLVGEQFF. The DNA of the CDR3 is TGTGCCAGCAGCTTAGTAGGGGAGCAGTTCTTC.

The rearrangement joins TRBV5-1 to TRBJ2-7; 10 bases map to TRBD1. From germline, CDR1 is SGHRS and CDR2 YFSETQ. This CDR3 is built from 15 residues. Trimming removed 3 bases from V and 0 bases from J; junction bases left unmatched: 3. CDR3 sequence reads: CASSSGQGSSYEQYF. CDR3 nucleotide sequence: TGCGCCAGCAGCTCGGGACAGGGGAGCTCCTACGAGCAGTACTTC.

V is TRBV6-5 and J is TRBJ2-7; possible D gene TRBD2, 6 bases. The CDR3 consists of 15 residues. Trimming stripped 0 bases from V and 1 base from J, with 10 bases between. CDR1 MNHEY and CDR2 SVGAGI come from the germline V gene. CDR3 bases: TGTGCCAGCAGTTACTCGATGCGGGAATCCTACGAGCAGTACTTC. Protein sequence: CASSYSMRESYEQYF.

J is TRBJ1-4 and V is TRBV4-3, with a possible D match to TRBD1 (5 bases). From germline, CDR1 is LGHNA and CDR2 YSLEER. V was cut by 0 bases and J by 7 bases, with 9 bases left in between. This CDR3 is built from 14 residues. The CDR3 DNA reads TGCGCCAGCAGCCAAGACAGGGCCGTTGAAAAACTGTTTTTT. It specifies CASSQDRAVEKLFF.

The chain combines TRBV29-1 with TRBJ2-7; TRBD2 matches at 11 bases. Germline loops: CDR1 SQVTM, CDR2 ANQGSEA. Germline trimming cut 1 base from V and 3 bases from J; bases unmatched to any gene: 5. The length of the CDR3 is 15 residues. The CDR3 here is CSVEVLAGGIYEQYF. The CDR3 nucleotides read TGCAGCGTTGAAGTTTTAGCGGGGGGGATCTACGAGCAGTACTTC.

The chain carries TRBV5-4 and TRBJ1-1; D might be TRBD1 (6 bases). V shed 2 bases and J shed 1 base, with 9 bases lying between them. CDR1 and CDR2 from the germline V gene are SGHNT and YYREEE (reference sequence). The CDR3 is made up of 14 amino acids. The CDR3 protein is CASSLGGGNTEAFF. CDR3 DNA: TGTGCCAGCAGCTTAGGAGGGGGGAACACTGAAGCTTTCTTT. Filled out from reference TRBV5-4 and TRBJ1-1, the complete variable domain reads ETGVTQSPTHLIKTRGQQVTLRCSSQSGHNTVSWYQQALGQGPQFIFQYYREEENGRGNFPPRFSGLQFPNYSSELNVNALELDDSALYLCASSLGGGNTEAFFGQGTRLTVV.

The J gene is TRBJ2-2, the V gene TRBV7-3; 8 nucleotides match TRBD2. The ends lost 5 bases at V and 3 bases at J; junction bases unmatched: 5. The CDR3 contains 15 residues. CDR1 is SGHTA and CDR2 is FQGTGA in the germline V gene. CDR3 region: CASSVGLGDTGELFF. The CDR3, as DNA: TGTGCCAGCAGCGTGGGACTAGGAGACACCGGGGAGCTGTTTTTT.

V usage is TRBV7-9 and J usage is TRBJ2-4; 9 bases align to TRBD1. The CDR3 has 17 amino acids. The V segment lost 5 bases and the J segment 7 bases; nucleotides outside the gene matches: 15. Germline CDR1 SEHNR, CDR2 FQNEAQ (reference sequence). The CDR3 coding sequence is TGTGCCAGCAGCCGAGGACGGGGACAGGGCCAAGTTAACATTCAGTACTTC. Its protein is CASSRGRGQGQVNIQYF.

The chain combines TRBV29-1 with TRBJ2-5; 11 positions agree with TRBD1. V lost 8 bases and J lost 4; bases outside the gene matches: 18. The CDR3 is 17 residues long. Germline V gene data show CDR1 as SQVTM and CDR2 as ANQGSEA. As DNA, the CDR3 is TGCAGCCTCAGACAGTGGGGACAGGGGGTGAAAGGAGAGACCCAGTACTTC. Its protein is CSLRQWGQGVKGETQYF.

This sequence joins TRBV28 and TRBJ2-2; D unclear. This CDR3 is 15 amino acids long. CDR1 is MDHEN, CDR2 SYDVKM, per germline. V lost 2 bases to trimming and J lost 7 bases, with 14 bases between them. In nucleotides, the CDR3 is TGTGCCAGCAGTTTAGCCGAGCTGCAAGGCGGGGAGCTGTTTTTT. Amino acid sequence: CASSLAELQGGELFF.

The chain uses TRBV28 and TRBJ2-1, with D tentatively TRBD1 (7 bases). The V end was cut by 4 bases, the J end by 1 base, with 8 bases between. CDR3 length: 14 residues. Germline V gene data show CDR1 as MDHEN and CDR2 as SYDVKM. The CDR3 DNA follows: TGTGCCAGCAGTTCAGGGGGGTCCTACAATGAGCAGTTCTTC. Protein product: CASSSGGSYNEQFF.

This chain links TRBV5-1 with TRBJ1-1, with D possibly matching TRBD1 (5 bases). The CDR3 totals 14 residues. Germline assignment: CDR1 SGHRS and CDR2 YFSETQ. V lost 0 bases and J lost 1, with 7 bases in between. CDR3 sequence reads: CASSLAGTNTEAFF. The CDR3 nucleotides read TGCGCCAGCAGCTTGGCAGGGACGAACACTGAAGCTTTCTTT.

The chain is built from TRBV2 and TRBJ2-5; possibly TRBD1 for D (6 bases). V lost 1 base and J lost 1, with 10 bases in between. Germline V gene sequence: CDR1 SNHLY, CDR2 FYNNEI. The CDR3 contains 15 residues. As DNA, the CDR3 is TGTGCCAGCAGTGAAGGGGTGGGGGCCCAAGAGACCCAGTACTTC. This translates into CASSEGVGAQETQYF.

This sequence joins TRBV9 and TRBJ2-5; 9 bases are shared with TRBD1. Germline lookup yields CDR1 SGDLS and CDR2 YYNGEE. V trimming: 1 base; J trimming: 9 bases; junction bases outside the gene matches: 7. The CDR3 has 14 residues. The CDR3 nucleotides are TGTGCCAGCAGCGTAATGGGACAGGGCATGCCCCAGTACTTC. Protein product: CASSVMGQGMPQYF.

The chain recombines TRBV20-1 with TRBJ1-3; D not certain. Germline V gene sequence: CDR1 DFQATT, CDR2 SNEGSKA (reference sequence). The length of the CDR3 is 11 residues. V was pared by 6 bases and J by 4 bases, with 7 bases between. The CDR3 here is CSAPTGNTIYF. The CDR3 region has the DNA TGCAGTGCCCCCACCGGAAACACCATATATTTT.

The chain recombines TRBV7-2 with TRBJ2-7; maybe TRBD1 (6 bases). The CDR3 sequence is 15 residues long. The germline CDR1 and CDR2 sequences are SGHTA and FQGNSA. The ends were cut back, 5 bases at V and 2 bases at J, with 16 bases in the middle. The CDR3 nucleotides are TGTGCCAGCAGCCACGGGCAGGGGATGACCTACGAGCAGTACTTC. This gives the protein CASSHGQGMTYEQYF. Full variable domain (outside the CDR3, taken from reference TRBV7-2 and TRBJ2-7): GAGVSQSPSNKVTEKGKDVELRCDPISGHTALYWYRQSLGQGLEFLIYFQGNSAPDKSGLPSDRFSAERTGGSVSTLTIQRTQQEDSAVYLCASSHGQGMTYEQYFGPGTRLTVT.

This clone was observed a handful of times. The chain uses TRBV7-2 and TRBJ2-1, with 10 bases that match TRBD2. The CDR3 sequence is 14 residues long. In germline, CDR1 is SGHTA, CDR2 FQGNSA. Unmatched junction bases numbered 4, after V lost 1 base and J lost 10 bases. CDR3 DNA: TGTGCCAGCAGCTTAGGACTAGCGGGCGGAGAGCAGTTCTTC. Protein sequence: CASSLGLAGGEQFF.

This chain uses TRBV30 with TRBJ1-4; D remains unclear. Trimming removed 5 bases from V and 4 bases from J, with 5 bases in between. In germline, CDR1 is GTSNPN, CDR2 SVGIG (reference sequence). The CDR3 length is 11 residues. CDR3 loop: CAWQDNEKLFF. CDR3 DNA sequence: TGTGCCTGGCAGGATAATGAAAAACTGTTTTTT. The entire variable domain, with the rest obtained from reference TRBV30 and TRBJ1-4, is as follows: SQTIHQWPATLVQPVGSPLSLECTVEGTSNPNLYWYRQAAGRGLQLLFYSVGIGQISSEVPQNLSASRPQDRQFILSSKKLLLSDSGFYLCAWQDNEKLFFGSGTQLSVL.